This T cell receptor (beta chain) was sequenced for a study of cytomegalovirus exposure and HLA in healthy donors. On this clone itself: The target antigen is unknown.

The CDR3 sequence is 13 residues long. Germline lookup yields CDR1 SGHRS and CDR2 YFSETQ. V gave up 3 bases and J gave up 1 base, with 6 bases separating them. TCRdb's table, derived via immunoSEQ multiplex PCR, lists solely in-frame clones and lacks some. Of some 80,000 clones listed, roughly 95% were seen once; the top ten hold 1.5% to 2%. The donors formed part of the roughly 120-subject validation cohort, distinct from the roughly 600-subject first cohort. Study results and caveats: According to the study, around 150 TCR beta chains were cytomegalovirus-associated. Reports credit the classifier with highly specific, highly sensitive diagnosis of cytomegalovirus status.

This receptor was identified in a man between 18 and 35 years old in good health and CMV-seropositive. Sequenced sample: PBMCs. This rearrangement joins TRBV5-1 to TRBJ2-3, with a possible D match to TRBD2 (5 bases). This chain's CDR3 is CASSYGGTDTQYF. DNA for the CDR3: TGCGCCAGCAGCTACGGGGGCACAGATACGCAGTATTTT.